This TCR beta chain was documented in a study of regulatory T cells in long-lasting Graves disease. This sample's time point: persistent/refractory GD, antithyroid drugs over 5 years with positive TRAb. PBMC-extracted RNA yielded the TCR library. Arm-PCR with iRepertoire HTBI primers amplified the CDR3 regions for these TCR beta libraries. Each CDR3 protein is one row after TCRdb ran MiXCR on the multiplex PCR reads. The table records about 470,000 distinct CDR3 sequences, 20% to 25% of them present only once. This clonotype was observed many times. The material was peripheral blood mononuclear cells (PBMCs), obtained when the disease was refractory, from a patient treated with antithyroid drugs. The receptor was derived from a female donor with Graves disease.

The chain's CDR3 is CASSSRAGVGTGELFF. In DNA, the CDR3 is TGTGCCAGCAGCTCCCGAGCGGGAGTAGGGACCGGGGAGCTGTTTTTT. This rearrangement joins TRBV9 to TRBJ2-2; 8 bases are a match to TRBD2. Germline V gene sequence: CDR1 SGDLS, CDR2 YYNGEE. This CDR3 is built from 16 residues. V dropped 4 bases and J dropped 5; count of bases not matched to a gene: 10. Looking up the rest from reference TRBV9 and TRBJ2-2 gives the full variable domain: DSGVTQTPKHLITATGQRVTLRCSPRSGDLSVYWYQQSLDQGLQFLIQYYNGEERAKGNILERFSAQQFPDLHSELNLSSLELGDSALYFCASSSRAGVGTGELFFGEGSRLTVL.